This is a list of T cell receptor beta chains from one sample in a study of T cell repertoires in cytomegalovirus infection. Using its own MiXCR run on the reads, TCRdb lists one record per CDR3 protein. In the table there are approximately 910,000 distinct CDR3 sequences, roughly 30% of which are singletons. No cognate antigen is known for these TCRs. The sequences come from cultured CD8+ T cells from PBMCs, collected from culture after CMV antigen stimulation. The receptors stem from a human donor in good health (CMV status not recorded). Some clones in this sample may be carry-over from other donors' samples. The conserved cysteine and the conserved F or W are not part of the CDR3 here.

j_call v_call cdr3_length cdr3_aa
TRBJ1-3 TRBV2 14 ASSWGRDTSGNTIY
TRBJ1-2 TRBV6-2/TRBV6-3 11 ASSNGQEDGYT
TRBJ2-1 TRBV7-9 15 ASSGPSGGLAYNEQF
TRBJ1-4 TRBV7-8 13 ASSPSGGAGEKLF
TRBJ1-2 TRBV27 12 ASSFAGDSYGYT
TRBJ1-6 TRBV10-2 14 ASTTYLSSYNSPLH
TRBJ2-4 TRBV27 11 ASRGIAKNIQY
TRBJ1-2 TRBV7-3 12 ASRPDRGNYGYT
TRBJ2-2 TRBV12-5 14 ASGLVGLAWTGELF
TRBJ2-7 TRBV19 14 ASSIDLGQASYEQY
TRBJ1-5 TRBV25-1 12 ASSERGSGQPQH
TRBJ2-3 TRBV7-8 13 ASSSPGTSTDTQY
TRBJ2-3 TRBV28 10 ASSFAQDTQY
TRBJ1-2 TRBV7-8 13 ASSSPDRDSYGYT
TRBJ2-3 TRBV12-3/TRBV12-4 14 ASSSAEGGVGDTQY
TRBJ1-2 TRBV12-3/TRBV12-4 11 ASSPDGDRGYT
TRBJ1-6 TRBV5-5 15 ASSSGGGQPVGTPLH
TRBJ2-1 TRBV7-6 14 ASSLAISGGVNEQF
TRBJ1-2 TRBV19 12 ASSIGTVIYGYT
TRBJ2-7 TRBV12-3/TRBV12-4 14 ASSQGTGVPLYEQY
TRBJ2-3 TRBV10-3 13 AIARTWGNTDTQY
TRBJ2-2 TRBV7-9 14 ASWDGGREVPGELF
TRBJ2-5 TRBV24-1 13 ATSDSGEAQETQY
TRBJ1-2 TRBV7-9 13 ASSLGASVGYGYT
TRBJ2-3 TRBV5-6 13 ASSSRDRRGDTQY
TRBJ1-5 TRBV7-6 14 ASSLEDRAGNQPQH
TRBJ1-3 TRBV7-3 10 ALYRAGNTIY